These 14 T cell receptor beta chains were sequenced from one sample in a study of human T cells and chemical hapten exposure. TCRdb redid the calling of the 5' RACE reads with MiXCR, one entry per CDR3 protein. The table shows approximately 150,000 distinct CDR3 sequences, with over 3.5% occurring only once. The authors' total RNA extraction used unfractionated whole blood. Every receptor here comes from a female donor in good health.

At least ten counts were recorded for this clonotype. This chain joins TRBV6-2 or TRBV6-3 and TRBJ2-5; 12 positions match TRBD2. Trimming took 0 bases from V and 4 from J; bases not matched to a gene: 0. CDR1 and CDR2 (germline): MNHEY, SVGEGT. This CDR3 spans 15 amino acids. The CDR3 DNA follows: TGTGCCAGCAGTTACTCGACTAGCGGGGGAGAGACCCAGTACTTC. Translated: CASSYSTSGGETQYF.

There are many counts of this clonotype. This chain connects TRBV28 to TRBJ1-2; TRBD1 agrees at 8 bases. The V segment lost 3 bases and the J segment 5 bases; nucleotides outside the gene matches: 8. CDR3 size: 15 residues. Germline CDR1 MDHEN, CDR2 SYDVKM. CDR3 in amino acids: CASSFGGQGDYGYTF. Written as DNA, the CDR3 is TGTGCCAGCAGTTTTGGCGGACAGGGCGATTATGGCTACACCTTC.

The table lists this clonotype with many counts. CDR3 sequence (DNA): TGTGCCAGCAGCCAAGTGACAGGGGTCACTGAAGCTTTCTTT. Encoded protein: CASSQVTGVTEAFF. The chain couples TRBV3-1 to TRBJ1-1; 8 positions match TRBD1. With V trimmed by 1 base and J by 4 bases, 2 bases remained unmatched. The CDR3 consists of 14 residues. The germline gives CDR1 LGHDT, CDR2 YNNKEL (reference sequence).

This clonotype was counted ten times or more. The chain recombines TRBV20-1 with TRBJ2-5; no definite D call. V was shortened by 3 bases and J by 7 bases, with 9 bases between the two germline ends. Germline loops: CDR1 DFQATT, CDR2 SNEGSKA (reference sequence). This CDR3 spans 11 amino acids. CDR3 in amino acids: CSARGGRTQYF. In DNA form, the CDR3 reads TGCAGTGCTAGGGGCGGACGGACCCAGTACTTC.

This clonotype was counted a few times. This may be a read error: a much more frequent sequence differs by one nucleotide. This sequence joins TRBV7-9 and TRBJ2-7; D is perhaps TRBD2 (5 bases). The CDR3 is 15 residues long. Germline assignment: CDR1 SEHNR and CDR2 FQNEAQ (reference sequence). V was shortened by 1 base and J by 4 bases, with 14 bases between the two germline ends. CDR3 residues: CASSLDGVGQYEQYF. Written as DNA, the CDR3 is TGTGCCAGCAGCTTAGACGGGGTCGGTCAGTACGAGCAGTACTTC.

The chain uses TRBV5-1 and TRBJ2-2; TRBD1 matches 10 bases. Germline lookup yields CDR1 SGHRS and CDR2 YFSETQ. Trimming removed 4 bases from V and 1 base from J; junction bases left unmatched: 10. The CDR3 has 18 residues. This chain's CDR3 is CASSPGTGVLQNTGELFF. CDR3 nucleotides: TGCGCCAGCAGCCCCGGGACAGGGGTCCTACAGAACACCGGGGAGCTGTTTTTT.

J is TRBJ1-5 and V is TRBV4-1; 7 positions match TRBD1. The CDR3 is 15 residues long. Germline values: CDR1 MGHRA, CDR2 YSYEKL. The V gene end was trimmed by 2 bases and the J gene end by 0 bases; junction bases not matched to a gene: 1. CDR3 in DNA: TGCGCCAGCAGCCAACGGGACAGTAGCAATCAGCCCCAGCATTTT. Translation: CASSQRDSSNQPQHF.

With respect to this clonotype: A read error may be the cause here, since a much bigger clone is one base away. The chain recombines TRBV7-3 with TRBJ2-1; D is uncertain. Per the germline V gene, CDR1 is SGHTA and CDR2 is FQGTGA. The CDR3 is 16 amino acids. V lost 0 bases, J lost 8 bases, and 17 bases lay in between. The CDR3 sequence: CASSLTGIDSGHEQFF. In DNA form, the CDR3 reads TGTGCCAGCAGCTTAACTGGGATCGATAGTGGGCATGAGCAGTTCTTC.

The chain recombines TRBV6-2 or TRBV6-3 with TRBJ1-2, with 12 bases aligning to TRBD1. The CDR3 extends over 16 amino acids. The germline gives CDR1 MNHEY, CDR2 SVGEGT. The V and J ends lost 6 bases and 3 bases, in that order; junction bases with no gene match: 8. The CDR3 bases are TGTGCCAGCAGAAACCGGGACAGGGGGCGTGACTATGGCTACACCTTC. Protein: CASRNRDRGRDYGYTF.

This clonotype was picked up many times. The V gene is TRBV7-2, the J gene TRBJ1-1; no reliable D call. Germline CDR1 reads SGHTA; CDR2 reads FQGNSA. The CDR3 extends over 12 amino acids. V was trimmed by 5 bases and J by 8 bases, leaving 12 bases between them. DNA for the CDR3: TGTGCCAGCAGCCTGAGGATCGGGGAAGCTTTCTTT. Protein sequence: CASSLRIGEAFF.

Ten or more counts support this clonotype. V is TRBV4-3 and J is TRBJ1-2; D not certain. The CDR3 loop spans 14 amino acids. Trimming removed 2 bases from V and 5 bases from J, with 12 bases in between. CDR1 and CDR2 from the germline V gene are LGHNA and YSLEER. CDR3 in amino acids: CASSQNKGTYGYTF. As DNA, the CDR3 is TGCGCCAGCAGCCAAAATAAGGGTACATATGGCTACACCTTC.

This clonotype came up many times. The genes are TRBV29-1 and TRBJ1-1; TRBD1 is a possible D gene (6 bases). The CDR3 is made up of 14 amino acids. V was trimmed by 2 bases and J by 1 base, leaving 11 bases between them. Germline loops: CDR1 SQVTM, CDR2 ANQGSEA. The CDR3 sequence is CSVERGVGNTEAFF. In DNA form, the CDR3 reads TGCAGCGTTGAAAGGGGGGTGGGGAACACTGAAGCTTTCTTT.

With regard to this clonotype: Being one base from a much bigger clone, this may be a read error. The CDR3 DNA is TGCAGCGGTGCAGGAAAAGGTGAAGCTTTCTTT. The encoded protein is CSGAGKGEAFF. V usage is TRBV29-1 and J usage is TRBJ1-1; no clear D gene. The CDR3 totals 11 residues. The V and J ends lost 7 bases and 7 bases respectively, with 13 bases between them. Looked up from germline, CDR1 is SQVTM and CDR2 is ANQGSEA.

This clonotype was picked up many times. The chain employs TRBV2 and TRBJ1-4, with 8 bases lining up with TRBD1. The CDR3 totals 10 residues. Germline CDR1 SNHLY, CDR2 FYNNEI. The J segment lost 13 bases and the V segment lost 8 bases, leaving 3 bases of the junction unmatched. The CDR3 bases are TGTGCCAGCTCCGACAGGGGACTGTTTTTT. The encoded protein is CASSDRGLFF.